These 32 T cell receptor beta chains were all obtained from the same sample, sequenced in a study of beta chain features in type 1 diabetes. No cognate antigen is known for these TCRs. Reverse transcribing all isolated RNA meant expressed TCRB transcripts were sequenced. The table came from immunoSEQ multiplex PCR; TCRdb's copy has only in-frame clones and leaves some out. This table has 600,000 to 750,000 clones, around 12% appearing once. Study results and caveats: The study found moderately but significantly shorter TCRB CDR3s in all four CD4+ subsets of Type 1 diabetes patients.

Sequencing was carried out using naive CD4+ T cells from blood. The receptors originated from a young man with type 1 diabetes.

In DNA, the CDR3 is TGTGCCAGCAGTCCCTCCGGACGGACAGATACGCAGTATTTT. Translating gives CASSPSGRTDTQYF. The chain employs TRBV2 and TRBJ2-3; D call uncertain. CDR3 length: 14 amino acids. Germline loops: CDR1 SNHLY, CDR2 FYNNEI. Trimming pared 5 bases from V and 3 bases from J, leaving 12 bases between.

This clone turned up a few times. This chain links TRBV5-1 with TRBJ2-2; 10 bases are shared with TRBD2. Germline values: CDR1 SGHRS, CDR2 YFSETQ. CDR3 length: 16 amino acids. The trim removed 4 bases at V and 4 bases at J, leaving 7 bases unmatched. As DNA, the CDR3 is TGCGCCAGCAGCGCCACTAGCGGGGTTGGCACCGGGGAGCTGTTTTTT. As protein: CASSATSGVGTGELFF.

V is TRBV4-2 and J is TRBJ1-5; no clear D gene. The CDR3 consists of 14 residues. The V end was cut by 4 bases, the J end by 4 bases, with 11 bases between. CDR1 and CDR2 from the germline V gene are LGHNA and YNFKEQ. DNA for the CDR3: TGTGCCAGCAGCCGAGACCCCAGTAATCAGCCCCAGCATTTT. Translating it yields CASSRDPSNQPQHF.

This clone came up a few times. The CDR3 region is CAWSSGAASFF. CDR3 DNA sequence: TGTGCCTGGAGTAGCGGGGCGGCTTCGTTCTTC. The chain couples TRBV30 to TRBJ2-1; 7 nucleotides match TRBD2. This CDR3 is 11 amino acids long. From germline, CDR1 is GTSNPN and CDR2 SVGIG (reference sequence). V trimming: 2 bases; J trimming: 15 bases; junction bases outside the gene matches: 7.

This clone has a handful of counts. V and J are TRBV5-1 and TRBJ2-5; 7 positions match TRBD1. The J segment lost 1 base and the V segment lost 3 bases, leaving 6 bases of the junction unmatched. This CDR3 has 15 residues. In germline, CDR1 is SGHRS, CDR2 YFSETQ. CDR3: CASSSWPGGQETQYF. In nucleotides, the CDR3 is TGCGCCAGCAGCTCGTGGCCAGGGGGCCAAGAGACCCAGTACTTC.

The chain links TRBV7-2 to TRBJ2-1; tentative D call: TRBD1 (5 bases). Trimming cost V 5 bases and J 2 bases, with 16 bases left between them. Germline V gene lookup returns CDR1 SGHTA and CDR2 FQGNSA. The CDR3 is 16 amino acids. The CDR3 sequence: CASSQGLVGTYNEQFF. The CDR3 coding sequence is TGTGCCAGCAGCCAGGGTCTAGTGGGAACCTACAATGAGCAGTTCTTC. Full variable domain (remainder filled in from reference TRBV7-2 and TRBJ2-1): GAGVSQSPSNKVTEKGKDVELRCDPISGHTALYWYRQSLGQGLEFLIYFQGNSAPDKSGLPSDRFSAERTGGSVSTLTIQRTQQEDSAVYLCASSQGLVGTYNEQFFGPGTRLTVL.

This chain joins TRBV7-2 and TRBJ1-5; a weak D match, TRBD1 (5 bases). Germline V gene lookup returns CDR1 SGHTA and CDR2 FQGNSA. The length of the CDR3 is 16 residues. Trimming took 5 bases from V and 3 from J, leaving 17 bases between them. The CDR3 coding sequence is TGTGCCAGCAGCGTACAGGAGGCCCGGGTCAATCAGCCCCAGCATTTT. Its translation: CASSVQEARVNQPQHF.

This clone occurred a few times. The chain uses TRBV7-3 and TRBJ1-6; D unresolved. The CDR3 is made up of 15 amino acids. CDR1 is SGHTA and CDR2 is FQGTGA in the germline V gene. The V gene lost 2 bases and the J gene lost 6 bases, with 11 bases spanning the gap. CDR3 amino acids: CASSLLSGANSPLHF. The CDR3, as DNA: TGTGCCAGCAGCTTATTGTCAGGAGCTAATTCACCCCTCCACTTT.

This clone was observed a handful of times. The J gene is TRBJ2-3, the V gene TRBV7-3; TRBD2 might be the D (5 bases). The CDR3 is 13 amino acids. The germline V and J ends were trimmed by 5 bases and 2 bases, with 8 bases remaining between them. Germline loops: CDR1 SGHTA, CDR2 FQGTGA. CDR3 amino acids: CASSLALTDTQYF. The CDR3 DNA is TGTGCCAGCAGCCTAGCCCTCACAGATACGCAGTATTTT. Drawing the rest from reference TRBV7-3 and TRBJ2-3, the complete variable domain is GAGVSQTPSNKVTEKGKYVELRCDPISGHTALYWYRQSLGQGPEFLIYFQGTGAADDSGLPNDRFFAVRPEGSVSTLKIQRTERGDSAVYLCASSLALTDTQYFGPGTRLTVL.

The rearrangement joins TRBV7-9 to TRBJ1-6; D possibly corresponds to TRBD1 (5 bases). There are 17 residues in the CDR3. Trimming took off 5 bases at V and 3 bases at J, with 17 bases between the two ends. Germline V gene sequence: CDR1 SEHNR, CDR2 FQNEAQ (reference sequence). The CDR3 protein is CASSPGLGGGYNSPLHF. The CDR3 bases are TGTGCCAGCAGCCCCGGACTGGGGGGGGGCTATAATTCACCCCTCCACTTT.

This clone was seen a handful of times. The gene calls are TRBV29-1 and TRBJ1-6; maybe TRBD1 (6 bases). Per the germline V gene, CDR1 is SQVTM and CDR2 is ANQGSEA. Trimming stripped 1 base from V and 7 bases from J, with 14 bases between. This CDR3 has 15 residues. This chain's CDR3 is CSVEGRGPVNSPLHF. In DNA form, the CDR3 reads TGCAGCGTTGAAGGCAGGGGTCCAGTAAATTCACCCCTCCACTTT.

In this sample, this clone turned up once. This rearrangement joins TRBV7-9 to TRBJ2-7, with D perhaps matching TRBD1 (6 bases). The V gene lost 6 bases and the J gene lost 0 bases, with 21 bases spanning the gap. The germline gives CDR1 SEHNR, CDR2 FQNEAQ (reference sequence). This CDR3 is 17 amino acids long. The CDR3 region has the DNA TGTGCCAGCAGTTTCACCTCGAACAGGGCCAGCTCCTACGAGCAGTACTTC. This translates into CASSFTSNRASSYEQYF.

This clone was seen a handful of times. The chain is built from TRBV9 and TRBJ2-5; 9 bases match TRBD1. The germline V gene encodes CDR1 SGDLS and CDR2 YYNGEE. Germline trimming cut 4 bases from V and 1 base from J; bases unmatched to any gene: 5. The CDR3 is 15 residues long. The CDR3 DNA reads TGTGCCAGCAGCCCCCGACAGGGGGTCCAAGAGACCCAGTACTTC. This gives the protein CASSPRQGVQETQYF.

This clone appeared a few times. V gene TRBV5-1 combines with J gene TRBJ2-3; 13 bases agree with TRBD2. Germline loops: CDR1 SGHRS, CDR2 YFSETQ. With 4 bases clipped from V and 0 bases from J, the junction kept 5 bases outside the gene matches. CDR3 length: 17 residues. The CDR3 nucleotides are TGCGCCAGCAGCATAGGGACTAGCGGGGCAAGCACAGATACGCAGTATTTT. This codes for CASSIGTSGASTDTQYF.

This clone was seen more than once but under ten times. This chain connects TRBV18 to TRBJ2-1; a possible D gene is TRBD1 (5 bases). The CDR3 has 13 residues. The V gene lost 1 base and the J gene lost 8 bases, with 9 bases spanning the gap. Looked up from germline, CDR1 is KGHSH and CDR2 is LQKENI. CDR3 region: CASSPRRVDEQFF. The CDR3 region has the DNA TGTGCCAGCTCACCACGCAGGGTGGATGAGCAGTTCTTC.

The chain couples TRBV5-1 to TRBJ1-3; a weak D match, TRBD1 (5 bases). The germline V gene has CDR1 SGHRS and CDR2 YFSETQ. The CDR3 covers 15 residues. V was trimmed by 4 bases and J by 0 bases, leaving 11 bases between them. The CDR3 loop is CASSEQGLSGNTIYF. The CDR3 DNA reads as TGCGCCAGCAGCGAGCAGGGTCTCTCTGGAAACACCATATATTTT.

This clone was observed a handful of times. The chain joins TRBV5-1 to TRBJ2-7; possibly TRBD1 for D (7 bases). Germline V lookup: CDR1 SGHRS, CDR2 YFSETQ. The CDR3 length is 15 residues. Between the trimmed V and J ends, which lost 0 bases and 7 bases, there was a span of 17 bases. CDR3 bases: TGCGCCAGCAGCTTGGGCGGGACAGATTCTCGAGAGCAGTACTTC. Its protein product is CASSLGGTDSREQYF.

The gene calls are TRBV4-1 and TRBJ2-3; TRBD1 is a possible D gene (6 bases). This CDR3 region has 13 residues. The V and J ends lost 1 base and 9 bases respectively, with 11 bases between them. Germline CDR1 MGHRA, CDR2 YSYEKL. This CDR3 reads CASSQGGQGTQYF. The CDR3 DNA follows: TGCGCCAGCAGCCAAGGAGGGCAGGGGACGCAGTATTTT.

The rearrangement joins TRBV7-2 to TRBJ1-2; 7 bases fit TRBD1. The CDR3 has 15 residues. Germline V gives CDR1 SGHTA, CDR2 FQGNSA. V shed 1 base and J 6 bases; nucleotides not matched to a gene: 8. CDR3 sequence reads: CASSLGGQAPDGYTF. The CDR3 bases are TGTGCCAGCAGCTTAGGCGGACAGGCACCTGATGGCTACACCTTC.

V gene TRBV9 combines with J gene TRBJ1-2, with 11 bases identical to TRBD1. This CDR3 is 14 amino acids long. With V trimmed by 3 bases and J by 4 bases, 2 bases remained unmatched. The germline gives CDR1 SGDLS, CDR2 YYNGEE. The CDR3 is CASSAGTGGYGYTF. In DNA, the CDR3 is TGTGCCAGCAGCGCCGGGACAGGGGGCTATGGCTACACCTTC.

This clone showed up just a few times. The chain uses TRBV5-4 and TRBJ2-7; 7 nucleotides align to TRBD1. Per the germline V gene, CDR1 is SGHNT and CDR2 is YYREEE (reference sequence). With 0 bases clipped from V and 5 bases from J, the junction kept 8 bases outside the gene matches. The CDR3 runs to 15 residues. CDR3: CASSLGGGAYHEQYF. As DNA, the CDR3 is TGTGCCAGCAGCTTGGGAGGGGGCGCCTACCACGAGCAGTACTTC.

This clone appeared a few times. The V and J genes are TRBV7-9 and TRBJ2-2; D is unclear. The CDR3 consists of 13 residues. The germline CDR1 and CDR2 sequences are SEHNR and FQNEAQ (reference sequence). V was pared by 3 bases and J by 2 bases, with 4 bases between. The CDR3 region is CASSLFNTGELFF. The DNA of the CDR3 is TGTGCCAGCAGCTTGTTCAACACCGGGGAGCTGTTTTTT.

A few counts support this clone. The rearrangement links TRBV7-2 to TRBJ1-6, with TRBD1 as a possible D gene (6 bases). The germline V and J ends were trimmed by 1 base and 14 bases, with 18 bases remaining between them. This CDR3 comprises 15 residues. CDR1 is SGHTA, CDR2 FQGNSA, per germline. The CDR3 loop reads CASSLGGGQIVTLHF. The CDR3 region has the DNA TGTGCCAGCAGCTTAGGCGGCGGACAGATTGTCACCCTCCACTTT.

This clone came up a few times. The chain is built from TRBV7-9 and TRBJ2-7; D not certain. Germline CDR1 and CDR2: SEHNR and FQNEAQ (reference sequence). The CDR3 has 14 amino acids. V was cut by 1 base and J by 0 bases, with 7 bases left in between. The CDR3 DNA sequence: TGTGCCAGCAGCTTAGTTCCGAGCTCCTACGAGCAGTACTTC. As protein: CASSLVPSSYEQYF.

This clone was detected only a few times. This chain links TRBV25-1 with TRBJ2-1; TRBD2 matches at 8 bases. Trimming took 3 bases from V and 8 from J; bases not matched to a gene: 9. CDR1 MGHDK and CDR2 SYGVNS come from the germline V gene. The length of the CDR3 is 15 residues. CDR3 DNA: TGTGCCAGCAGTGATGTCGGGACTAGTAACGATGAGCAGTTCTTC. Encoded protein: CASSDVGTSNDEQFF.

The chain carries TRBV29-1 and TRBJ2-5; D unresolved. Per germline, CDR1 SQVTM and CDR2 ANQGSEA. Trimming removed 3 bases at V and 4 bases at J, with 12 bases between. The CDR3 spans 13 residues. The CDR3 sequence: CSVDVEISETQYF. The CDR3 DNA reads as TGCAGCGTTGACGTTGAAATTTCAGAGACCCAGTACTTC.

This clone was counted only a few times. The V call is TRBV7-9, the J call TRBJ1-2; TRBD1 matches 8 bases. Germline CDR1 is SEHNR and CDR2 is FQNEAQ (reference sequence). The CDR3 sequence is 14 residues long. The junction had 3 bases not matched to a gene; V was cut back by 5 bases and J by 1 base. Here the CDR3 DNA reads TGTGCCAGCAGCCCGGACAGGGTTAACTATGGCTACACCTTC. Protein sequence: CASSPDRVNYGYTF. The full variable domain, completed using reference TRBV7-9 and TRBJ1-2, is DTGVSQNPRHKITKRGQNVTFRCDPISEHNRLYWYRQTLGQGPEFLTYFQNEAQLEKSRLLSDRFSAERPKGSFSTLEIQRTEQGDSAMYLCASSPDRVNYGYTFGSGTRLTVV.

This clone came up a few times. The CDR3 loop reads CASSLNSGVLTDTQYF. In DNA form, the CDR3 reads TGTGCCAGCAGCTTAAATTCGGGTGTCCTCACAGATACGCAGTATTTT. The chain is built from TRBV11-2 and TRBJ2-3; D gene ambiguous. V was pared by 2 bases and J by 2 bases, with 14 bases between. From germline, CDR1 is SGHAT and CDR2 FQNNGV. This CDR3 contains 16 residues. The full variable domain, completed using reference TRBV11-2 and TRBJ2-3, is EAGVAQSPRYKIIEKRQSVAFWCNPISGHATLYWYQQILGQGPKLLIQFQNNGVVDDSQLPKDRFSAERLKGVDSTLKIQPAKLEDSAVYLCASSLNSGVLTDTQYFGPGTRLTVL.

The V and J genes are TRBV20-1 and TRBJ2-5; D is unclear. V lost 3 bases and J 10 bases, leaving 12 bases between the germline ends. Germline lookup yields CDR1 DFQATT and CDR2 SNEGSKA (reference sequence). The CDR3 is 11 amino acids. DNA of the CDR3: TGCAGTGCTAGGTGGCCGGCAGGCCAGTACTTC. Translating it yields CSARWPAGQYF.

The chain links TRBV4-2 to TRBJ1-5; D call uncertain. The CDR3 has 14 amino acids. The germline gives CDR1 LGHNA, CDR2 YNFKEQ. Deletions cut 3 bases from V and 1 base from J, with 7 bases between. CDR3 DNA: TGTGCCAGCAGCCAGGGGTTGAGCAATCAGCCCCAGCATTTT. Its protein is CASSQGLSNQPQHF.

The chain employs TRBV30 and TRBJ2-2; weak D call: TRBD1 (5 bases). Trimming shortened V by 2 bases and J by 7 bases, and 11 bases separated the two germline ends. In germline, CDR1 is GTSNPN, CDR2 SVGIG (reference sequence). This CDR3 spans 13 amino acids. The CDR3 sequence is CAWSPQGVGELFF. CDR3 nucleotides: TGTGCCTGGAGTCCTCAGGGTGTCGGGGAGCTGTTTTTT.

Only a few counts were recorded for this clone. The sample contains more than one DNA sequence encoding this CDR3. The chain has TRBV5-1 and TRBJ2-1; possible D gene TRBD1, 6 bases. CDR3 length: 11 residues. Germline CDR1 and CDR2: SGHRS and YFSETQ. Trimming pared 4 bases from V and 10 bases from J, leaving 9 bases between. The CDR3 reads CASSLDREQFF. As DNA, the CDR3 is TGCGCCAGCAGCCTCGACAGGGAGCAGTTCTTC.